Each of the 10 T cell receptor beta chains below was sequenced from the same sample in a study of T cell changes during pregnancy in multiple sclerosis. Only in-frame clones appear in the TCRdb table, and some are missing; sequencing was by immunoSEQ multiplex PCR. This table has approximately 23,000 clones, about 90% appearing once. The sample consisted of CD4+ T cells from peripheral blood mononuclear cells, taken in the third trimester of pregnancy. Source of these receptors: a female donor in good health, enrolled as a control in a pregnancy study.

This chain uses TRBV5-6 with TRBJ2-3; the match to TRBD2 covers 7 bases. J gave up 10 bases and V 0 bases, and 2 bases lay outside the gene matches. The V gene's germline CDR1 is SGHDT and CDR2 YYEEEE. There are 12 residues in the CDR3. CDR3: CASSLGAGAQYF. The CDR3 nucleotides read TGTGCCAGCAGCTTGGGGGCGGGGGCGCAGTATTTT.

Here the CDR3 reads CASSWTSGITDTQYF. The CDR3 coding sequence is TGTGCCAGCAGCTGGACTAGCGGAATCACAGATACGCAGTATTTT. V is TRBV7-3 and J is TRBJ2-3; 10 bases align to TRBD2. V dropped 4 bases and J dropped 2; count of bases not matched to a gene: 3. CDR1 and CDR2 (germline): SGHTA, FQGTGA. This CDR3 spans 15 amino acids.

This clone was seen a few times. The chain joins TRBV4-2 to TRBJ2-3; D is possibly TRBD1 (5 bases). CDR1 and CDR2 (germline): LGHNA, YNFKEQ. V lost 2 bases and J 3 bases, leaving 18 bases between the germline ends. The CDR3 consists of 17 residues. The CDR3 spells CASSQPSGSMRTDTQYF. CDR3 nucleotides: TGTGCCAGCAGCCAACCCTCAGGGTCAATGAGGACAGATACGCAGTATTTT.

The rearrangement joins TRBV19 to TRBJ1-1; a possible D gene is TRBD1 (5 bases). The germline V gene has CDR1 LNHDA and CDR2 SQIVND (reference sequence). The V end was cut by 7 bases, the J end by 5 bases, with 14 bases between. The CDR3 length is 13 residues. The CDR3 nucleotides read TGTGCCAGTACCCCCCCTCCAGGGACTGAAGCTTTCTTT. Translated, it gives CASTPPPGTEAFF.

This rearrangement joins TRBV27 to TRBJ2-3, with 7 bases lining up with TRBD1. Germline V gene data show CDR1 as MNHEY and CDR2 as SMNVEV (reference sequence). The CDR3 covers 13 residues. V lost 5 bases, J lost 6 bases, and 5 bases stayed unmatched. In DNA form, the CDR3 reads TGTGCCAGCAGTCAACAGGGGTGGGATACGCAGTATTTT. It yields the protein CASSQQGWDTQYF.

The chain carries TRBV4-2 and TRBJ2-7; 11 bases are a match to TRBD2. V trimming: 0 bases; J trimming: 2 bases; junction bases outside the gene matches: 12. In germline, CDR1 is LGHNA, CDR2 YNFKEQ. The CDR3 contains 19 residues. Written as DNA, the CDR3 is TGTGCCAGCAGCCAAGACCCAGAACTAGCGGGAGTTGTCACCTACGAGCAGTACTTC. This codes for CASSQDPELAGVVTYEQYF.

As regards this clone: At one of its ends the junction is not consistent with the germline gene, which may arise from a read error. The chain employs TRBV6-1 and TRBJ2-7, with D possibly being TRBD1 or TRBD2 (6 bases each). The germline CDR1 and CDR2 sequences are MNHNS and SASEGT. The CDR3 is 15 residues long. In DNA, the CDR3 is TGTGCCAGCATTGAAGGGGGGCGGCCTTCTTACGAGCAGTACTTC. This gives the protein CASIEGGRPSYEQYF.

The chain links TRBV7-2 to TRBJ2-1, with 9 bases matching TRBD2. The CDR3 spans 16 residues. Germline CDR1 and CDR2: SGHTA and FQGNSA. V trimming: 5 bases; J trimming: 5 bases; junction bases outside the gene matches: 10. The CDR3 region is CASSPPGGGGHNEQFF. Here the CDR3 DNA reads TGTGCCAGCAGCCCGCCTGGCGGGGGGGGACACAATGAGCAGTTCTTC.

This chain uses TRBV5-4 with TRBJ1-5; D is ambiguous. Germline V gives CDR1 SGHNT, CDR2 YYREEE (reference sequence). Trimming removed 0 bases from V and 3 bases from J, with 7 bases in between. This CDR3 has 14 amino acids. The chain's CDR3 is CASSLDSSNQPQHF. In DNA, the CDR3 is TGTGCCAGCAGCTTGGACAGTTCCAATCAGCCCCAGCATTTT.

This chain uses TRBV30 with TRBJ2-1, with D possibly matching TRBD2 (7 bases). CDR3 length: 15 residues. The ends were cut back, 0 bases at V and 7 bases at J, with 16 bases in the middle. Germline CDR1 GTSNPN, CDR2 SVGIG (reference sequence). The CDR3 bases are TGTGCCTGGAGTGTACTGGGGGGGGCTCGGAATGAGCAGTTCTTC. Its protein is CAWSVLGGARNEQFF.